The rows below give T cell receptor beta chains drawn from one sample of a study of neurological immune-mediated disorders. TCRdb passed the 5' RACE reads through MiXCR, listing each CDR3 protein once. This table has 75,000 to 95,000 distinct CDR3 sequences, 17% appearing once. The sample was PBMCs. The receptors here all came from a woman between 35 and 50 years old in good health. Both conserved end residues are part of each CDR3. D genes are given only for firm matches. Not every row has a clone size; where given, it reads once, few, many or a size class.

size | J | D | V | DNA | CDR3
few | TRBJ2-5 | - | TRBV4-3 | TGCGCCAGCAGCCAAGCCTCCCGGGGCGAGACCCAGTACTTC | CASSQASRGETQYF
many | TRBJ1-1 | - | TRBV21-1 | TGTGCCAGCAGCCGAACGGGAGCCACTGAAGCTTTCTTT | CASSRTGATEAFF
many | TRBJ2-2 | - | TRBV5-1 | TGCGCCAGCAGCTTGACGGGTGAAGGCACCGGGGAGCTGTTTTTT | CASSLTGEGTGELFF
many | TRBJ1-5 | - | TRBV12-3/TRBV12-4 | TGTGCCAGCAGTTTAGCGCGAGGAAATCAGCCCCAGCATTTT | CASSLARGNQPQHF
- | TRBJ2-4 | - | TRBV5-1 | TGCGCCAGCAGCCCCGCGTTTGCAGGGTACCTAAACATTCAGTACTTC | CASSPAFAGYLNIQYF
many | TRBJ2-5 | - | TRBV5-1 | TGCGCCAGCAGCTTGTCTCTGCTGTCGCCGACTCCCCAAGAGACCCAGTACTTC | CASSLSLLSPTPQETQYF
- | TRBJ2-7 | - | TRBV7-8 | TGTGCCAGCAGCTTTGTAAGCGGTACTACCTATGAGCAGTACTTC | CASSFVSGTTYEQYF
many | TRBJ1-2 | - | TRBV20-1 | TGCAGTGCTAGAGATCAAGGCAGGGTAAACTATGGCTACACCTTC | CSARDQGRVNYGYTF
many | TRBJ1-1 | - | TRBV9 | TGTGCCAGCAGCGTAGGCAGTCAGATGAACACTGAAGCTTTCTTT | CASSVGSQMNTEAFF
- | TRBJ1-3 | - | TRBV12-3/TRBV12-4 | TGTGCCAACACCAATCAGGTCTCTGGAAACACCATATATTTT | CANTNQVSGNTIYF
many | TRBJ1-2 | TRBD1 | TRBV4-1 | TGCGCCAGCAGCCACCCTGACAGGGCGTATGGCTACACCTTC | CASSHPDRAYGYTF
many | TRBJ2-1 | - | TRBV15 | TGTGCCACCAGCAGAGATCCGGTGGGTGAGCAGTTCTTC | CATSRDPVGEQFF
- | TRBJ2-7 | TRBD1 | TRBV7-8 | TGTGCCAGCAGCGCCGACGGGACAGTGGCGTACGAGCATTACTTC | CASSADGTVAYEHYF
- | TRBJ1-1 | - | TRBV10-3 | TGTGCCATCAGACTGGACACAACGAACACTGAAGCTTTCTTT | CAIRLDTTNTEAFF
many | TRBJ2-1 | - | TRBV10-2 | TGCGCCAGCAGTGAGGGATCCCCCTCCTACAATGAGCAGTTCTTC | CASSEGSPSYNEQFF
many | TRBJ1-6 | - | TRBV20-1 | TGCAGTGCTAAGGGTGGGGGAGTCCCTAATAATTCACCCCTCCACTTT | CSAKGGGVPNNSPLHF
many | TRBJ2-1 | TRBD2 | TRBV5-1 | TGCGCCAGCAGCCTGGGACTAGCGGGGGCCATTTCGTACAATGAGCAGTTCTTC | CASSLGLAGAISYNEQFF
- | TRBJ2-1 | TRBD2 | TRBV7-6 | TGTGCCAGCAGCCCACCCGGGTGGGGGGGCAATGAGCAGTTCTTC | CASSPPGWGGNEQFF
many | TRBJ2-5 | - | TRBV4-1 | TGCGCCAGCAGCCAAGATATTGCGGGGGCCTCCACCCAGTACTTC | CASSQDIAGASTQYF
many | TRBJ1-1 | - | TRBV9 | TGTGCCAGCAGACGGGTGATGAACACTGAAGCTTTCTTT | CASRRVMNTEAFF
many | TRBJ2-3 | TRBD1 | TRBV20-1 | TGCAGTGTTAAGCGAGACAGGGGTGCAGATACGCAGTATTTT | CSVKRDRGADTQYF
many | TRBJ1-2 | TRBD1 | TRBV29-1 | TGCAGCGTGGACAACAGGGGTCCCCTATTTGGCTACACCTTC | CSVDNRGPLFGYTF
many | TRBJ2-2 | - | TRBV29-1 | TGCAGCGCCCCCGGAACGTCGAACACCGGGGAGCTGTTTTTT | CSAPGTSNTGELFF
many | TRBJ2-2 | - | TRBV12-3/TRBV12-4 | TGTGCCAGCAGTTTTTGGGGGCCGAACACCGGGGAGCTGTTTTTT | CASSFWGPNTGELFF
many | TRBJ2-5 | TRBD2 | TRBV20-1 | TGCAGTGCTAGAGAATTGTCACTAGCGGGGGTAGAAGAGACCCAGTACTTC | CSARELSLAGVEETQYF
many | TRBJ1-1 | - | TRBV20-1 | TGCAGTGCTAGAGTGTCAGGGAACGCTGAAGCTTTCTTT | CSARVSGNAEAFF
many | TRBJ1-2 | - | TRBV7-8 | TGTGCCAGCAGCCCATCGGGCACAGCTAACTATGGCTACACCTTC | CASSPSGTANYGYTF
few | TRBJ2-7 | - | TRBV5-6 | TGTGCCAGCAGCCCCGGGACCCGCAGGGCCGAGCAGTACTTC | CASSPGTRRAEQYF
many | TRBJ1-1 | - | TRBV7-3 | TGTGCCAGCAGCTTAATACGGGGCACTGAAGCTTTCTTT | CASSLIRGTEAFF
many | TRBJ1-2 | - | TRBV5-5 | TGTGCCAGCAGCTTGGAGGCAGGTCTCGGCTACACCTTC | CASSLEAGLGYTF
many | TRBJ2-2 | - | TRBV7-6 | TGTGCCAGCAGCTTAGGACGGATCAACACCGGGGAGCTGTTTTTT | CASSLGRINTGELFF
many | TRBJ2-6 | - | TRBV5-1 | TGCGCCAGCTCGGACTCTGGGGCCAACGTCCTGACTTTC | CASSDSGANVLTF
many | TRBJ2-7 | - | TRBV4-1 | TGCGCCAGCAGCCAAGTTTTTGGGGACTACGAGCAGTACTTC | CASSQVFGDYEQYF
few | TRBJ2-7 | - | TRBV21-1 | TGTGCCAGCAGCAAACTGGCAGTAACCTACGAGCAGTACTTC | CASSKLAVTYEQYF
many | TRBJ2-3 | TRBD2 | TRBV25-1 | TGTGCCAGCGGCGCGGGGGTCACAGATACGCAGTATTTT | CASGAGVTDTQYF
many | TRBJ2-2 | - | TRBV10-3 | TGTGCCATCAGTGACGGGGGGCCCGGGGAGCTGTTTTTT | CAISDGGPGELFF
many | TRBJ1-1 | - | TRBV7-2 | TGTGCCAGCGGCAGGGTGAACACTGAAGCTTTCTTT | CASGRVNTEAFF
many | TRBJ2-3 | TRBD1 | TRBV24-1 | TGTGCCACCAGTGCAACACAGGGGGCAGATACGCAGTATTTT | CATSATQGADTQYF
- | TRBJ2-5 | - | TRBV3-1 | TGTGCCAGCCGGGGTCTATTTTCAAGAGAGACCCAGTACTTC | CASRGLFSRETQYF
many | TRBJ2-1 | TRBD2 | TRBV5-6 | TGTGCCTCCCGGGAGCGGGGGGGCCTGGATGAGCAGTTCTTC | CASRERGGLDEQFF
many | TRBJ2-3 | - | TRBV6-1 | TGTGCCAGCAGAAACCTAGATACGCAGTATTTT | CASRNLDTQYF
many | TRBJ1-1 | - | TRBV6-1 | TGTGCCAGCAGTGCCGATCTGAACACTGAAGCTTTCTTT | CASSADLNTEAFF
many | TRBJ1-2 | - | TRBV12-3/TRBV12-4 | TGTGCCAGCAGCGCGACAGGAGACTATGGCTACACCTTC | CASSATGDYGYTF
- | TRBJ2-5 | - | TRBV11-2 | TGTGCCAGCAGCAGGGACACCTTCCAAGAGACCCAGTACTTC | CASSRDTFQETQYF
many | TRBJ2-1 | TRBD2 | TRBV6-2/TRBV6-3 | TGTGCCAGCAGATCCGGGCGGGGGGGCCGCAATGAGCAGTTCTTC | CASRSGRGGRNEQFF
many | TRBJ1-5 | - | TRBV3-1 | TGTGCCAGCAGCCAAAGGCAGAGCGATCAGCCCCAGCATTTT | CASSQRQSDQPQHF
- | TRBJ1-5 | - | TRBV12-2 | TGTGCAAGTCGCTCGCGACGGACCTACCTACATCAGCCCCAGCATTTT | CASRSRRTYLHQPQHF
many | TRBJ2-7 | TRBD2 | TRBV7-2 | TGTGCCAGCAGGGCTCTAGCGGGGGGCTTGAATGAGCAGTACTTC | CASRALAGGLNEQYF
many | TRBJ2-5 | TRBD1 | TRBV5-5 | TGTGCCAGCAGCCCTGGACAGGGAGAGACCCAGTACTTC | CASSPGQGETQYF
- | TRBJ2-2 | TRBD1 | TRBV20-1 | TGCAGTGCCCCGCCAGGGGGACAGAGCACCGGGGAGCTGTTTTTT | CSAPPGGQSTGELFF
many | TRBJ2-1 | - | TRBV20-1 | TGCAGTGCTATCGGACGGGGGTTATACTCCTACAATGAGCAGTTCTTC | CSAIGRGLYSYNEQFF
few | TRBJ2-2 | - | TRBV5-1 | TGCGCCAGCAGCACCCGCCCCGGACTCGACACCGGGGAGCTGTTTTTT | CASSTRPGLDTGELFF